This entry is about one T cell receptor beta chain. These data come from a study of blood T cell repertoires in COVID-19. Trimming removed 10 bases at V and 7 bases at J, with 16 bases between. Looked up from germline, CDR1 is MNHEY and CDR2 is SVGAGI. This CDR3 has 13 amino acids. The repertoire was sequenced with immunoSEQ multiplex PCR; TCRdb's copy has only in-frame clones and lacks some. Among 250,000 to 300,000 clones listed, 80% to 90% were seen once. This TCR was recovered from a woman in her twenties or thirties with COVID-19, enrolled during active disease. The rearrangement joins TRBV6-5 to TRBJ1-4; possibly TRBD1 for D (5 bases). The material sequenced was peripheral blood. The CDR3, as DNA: TGTGCCACCATGCAGGGAGGAAGTGAAAAACTGTTTTTT. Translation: CATMQGGSEKLFF.